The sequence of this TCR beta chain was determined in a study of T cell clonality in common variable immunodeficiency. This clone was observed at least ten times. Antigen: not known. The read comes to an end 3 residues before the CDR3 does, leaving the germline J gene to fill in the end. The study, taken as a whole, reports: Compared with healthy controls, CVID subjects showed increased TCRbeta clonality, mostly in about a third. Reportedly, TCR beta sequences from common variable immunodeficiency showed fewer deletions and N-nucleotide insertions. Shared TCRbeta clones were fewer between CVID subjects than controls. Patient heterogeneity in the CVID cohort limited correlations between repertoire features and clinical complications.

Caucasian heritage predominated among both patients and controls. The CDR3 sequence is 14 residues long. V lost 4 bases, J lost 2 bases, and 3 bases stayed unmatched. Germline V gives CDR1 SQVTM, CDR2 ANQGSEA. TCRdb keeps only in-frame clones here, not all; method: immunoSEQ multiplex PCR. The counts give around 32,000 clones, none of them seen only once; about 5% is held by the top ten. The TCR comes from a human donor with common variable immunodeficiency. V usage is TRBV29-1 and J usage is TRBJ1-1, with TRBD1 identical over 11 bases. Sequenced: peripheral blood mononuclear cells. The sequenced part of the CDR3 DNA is TGCAGCGTTGCGCGGACAGGGGGCAACACTGAA. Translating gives CSVARTGGNTE. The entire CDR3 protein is CSVARTGGNTEAFF. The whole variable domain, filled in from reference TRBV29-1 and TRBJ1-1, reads SAVISQKPSRDICQRGTSLTIQCQVDSQVTMMFWYRQQPGQSLTLIATANQGSEATYESGFVIDKFPISRPNLTFSTLTVSNMSPEDSSIYLCSVARTGGNTEAFFGQGTRLTVV.